What follows describes a single T cell receptor beta chain. The antigen remains unidentified. V was trimmed by 0 bases and J by 3 bases, leaving 6 bases between them. This CDR3 spans 14 amino acids. Germline-derived CDR1 and CDR2 are MGHRA and YSYEKL. Generated by immunoSEQ multiplex PCR, the TCRdb table keeps only in-frame clones and is missing some. Of around 140,000 clones listed, about 70% are singletons. The data originate from a study of cytotoxic CD8 clonotypes in ibrutinib-treated CLL. Study-wide background: Patient counts were about a dozen relapsed/refractory, under 16 treatment-naive and roughly 18 IGHV unmutated. General study findings and limits: Among the clonotypes, public ones were uncommon and contracted or held stable on treatment. Age-matched healthy donor levels were exceeded by baseline clonality, which tracked circulating CD8+ T-cell counts.

V and J are TRBV4-1 and TRBJ2-1; D unclear. The starting material was PBMCs, obtained after 24 months of ibrutinib treatment. The sequence came from a human donor with chronic lymphocytic leukemia. CDR3 loop: CASSQDFLYNEQFF. CDR3 nucleotides: TGCGCCAGCAGCCAAGATTTCCTCTACAATGAGCAGTTCTTC.